Following are 14 T cell receptor beta chains from one sample sequenced in a study of T cells in women clearing cervical HPV infection. Clones were read by immunoSEQ multiplex PCR, and TCRdb kept only the in-frame ones, dropping some. The table for this sample gives roughly 30,000 clones. The source material was blood buffy coat. These receptors all come from a woman aged 18 to 69 with a cervical HPV16 infection that either progressed to CIN3+ or cleared (not recorded which).

Regarding this clone: The read ends 3 residues before the CDR3 terminus; that terminus is restored from the germline J gene. J is TRBJ2-2 and V is TRBV7-2; D is possibly TRBD1 (5 bases). Germline assignment: CDR1 SGHTA and CDR2 FQGNSA. This CDR3 is built from 14 residues. Incomplete CDR3 DNA: TGTGCCAGCAGCTTAAATCAGGGTGGTTCACCG. Translation: CASSLNQGGSP. The whole CDR3 is CASSLNQGGSPLFF.

Remarks on this clone: The read comes to an end 3 residues before the CDR3 does, leaving the germline J gene to fill in the end. J is TRBJ2-7 and V is TRBV11-2; D gene ambiguous. V was shortened by 3 bases and J by 5 bases, with 14 bases between the two germline ends. The CDR3 runs 14 residues. Per the germline V gene, CDR1 is SGHAT and CDR2 is FQNNGV. CDR3 loop: CASSFPPLIHEQYF. Incomplete CDR3 DNA: TGTGCCAGCAGCTTCCCCCCTCTAATCCACGAG.

On this clone: Read sequence stops 3 residues before the CDR3 end, and the germline J gene provides the missing end. This chain connects TRBV29-1 to TRBJ1-1; tentatively, D is TRBD1 (5 bases). Germline V gene sequence: CDR1 SQVTM, CDR2 ANQGSEA. CDR3 length: 14 amino acids. With 7 bases removed from V and 0 bases from J, the gap between germline ends came to 15 bases. This CDR3 reads CSARAGVMNTEAFF. The CDR3 bases that were read are TGCAGCGCCAGGGCTGGGGTAATGAACACTGAA.

CDR3 region: CASSQIPSTDTQYF. CDR3 DNA, as far as it was read: TGTGCCAGCAGCCAAATCCCCTCCACAGATACG. The chain joins TRBV4-2 to TRBJ2-3; D gene unclear. Read data end 3 residues before the CDR3 end; the end is taken from the germline J gene. CDR3 length: 14 residues. The germline V gene has CDR1 LGHNA and CDR2 YNFKEQ. Trimming shortened V by 2 bases and J by 2 bases, and 8 bases separated the two germline ends.

Comments on this clone: The CDR3 end is not reached by the read, which stops 3 residues before it; the germline J gene fills it in. The chain has TRBV19 and TRBJ2-1; possible D gene TRBD1, 5 bases. Germline V gene data show CDR1 as LNHDA and CDR2 as SQIVND (reference sequence). V was pared by 1 base and J by 6 bases, with 16 bases between. The CDR3 contains 16 residues. CDR3 DNA (partial): TGTGCCAGTAGTATAGGCTGGCAGGGATCCAGCAATGAG. The encoded protein is CASSIGWQGSSNE. The whole CDR3 region reads CASSIGWQGSSNEQFF.

As to this clone: The read stops 3 residues short of the end of the CDR3; the missing end is completed from the germline J gene. The chain joins TRBV5-6 to TRBJ2-5, with D possibly matching TRBD2 (6 bases). The CDR3 covers 14 residues. V was cut by 1 base and J by 2 bases, with 9 bases left in between. Germline V CDR1 and CDR2: SGHDT, YYEEEE. CDR3 amino acids: CASSLLRGQETQYF. CDR3 bases read: TGTGCCAGCAGCTTGCTTCGGGGGCAAGAGACC.

As concerns this clone: The sequenced fragment ends 3 residues before the CDR3 boundary, so the rest is inferred from the germline J gene. This chain uses TRBV19 with TRBJ2-7; D is unresolved. Germline lookup yields CDR1 LNHDA and CDR2 SQIVND (reference sequence). V gave up 4 bases and J gave up 0 bases, with 10 bases separating them. The CDR3 loop spans 14 amino acids. The CDR3 is CASSKGQVSYEQYF. Incomplete CDR3 DNA: TGTGCCAGTAGTAAAGGGCAGGTCTCCTACGAG. The full variable domain, its missing parts supplied by reference TRBV19 and TRBJ2-7, is DGGITQSPKYLFRKEGQNVTLSCEQNLNHDAMYWYRQDPGQGLRLIYYSQIVNDFQKGDIAEGYSVSREKKESFPLTVTSAQKNPTAFYLCASSKGQVSYEQYFGPGTRLTVT.

Note on this clone: From the germline J gene comes the end of the CDR3, since the read stops 3 residues before it. The chain joins TRBV9 to TRBJ1-2; no clear D gene. CDR1 is SGDLS and CDR2 is YYNGEE in the germline V gene. The V gene lost 2 bases and the J gene lost 4 bases, with 12 bases spanning the gap. CDR3 length: 14 residues. The CDR3 loop is CASSVGDTAYGYTF. The DNA read from the CDR3 is TGTGCCAGCAGCGTGGGTGACACAGCCTATGGC.

As regards this clone: The read terminates 3 residues before the CDR3 end, so the remaining end is supplied by the germline J gene. This chain links TRBV10-3 with TRBJ2-3, with TRBD2 matching over 9 bases. Germline lookup yields CDR1 ENHRY and CDR2 SYGVKD. The V segment lost 6 bases and the J segment 4 bases; nucleotides outside the gene matches: 5. The CDR3 loop spans 14 amino acids. The CDR3 DNA, read in part, is TGTGCCATCAGGGCTAGCGGGGACCCAGATACG. This translates into CAIRASGDPDT. The entire CDR3 reads CAIRASGDPDTQYF.

Comments on this clone: The read halts 3 residues ahead of the CDR3 end, with the missing end drawn from the germline J gene. The chain joins TRBV7-9 to TRBJ2-7; TRBD1 matches at 8 bases. V shed 6 bases and J 5 bases; nucleotides not matched to a gene: 9. CDR3 length equals 14 residues. CDR1 is SEHNR and CDR2 is FQNEAQ in the germline V gene (reference sequence). The part of the CDR3 DNA that was read is TGTGCCAGCAGTGTCCAGGGGGCGCCGAACGAG. Amino acids: CASSVQGAPNE. The full-length CDR3 reads as CASSVQGAPNEQYF.

As for this clone: With the read ending 3 residues before the CDR3 end, the germline J gene is used to fill in that end. The genes are TRBV20-1 and TRBJ2-3, with TRBD2 matching over 8 bases. The CDR3 contains 14 residues. The V gene end was trimmed by 5 bases and the J gene end by 3 bases; junction bases not matched to a gene: 7. Looked up from germline, CDR1 is DFQATT and CDR2 is SNEGSKA (reference sequence). The CDR3 protein is CSAPPASGTDTQYF. Incomplete CDR3 DNA: TGCAGTGCTCCCCCGGCTAGCGGGACAGATACG.

A note on this clone: The read stops 3 residues short of the end of the CDR3; the missing end is completed from the germline J gene. This sequence joins TRBV2 and TRBJ1-5; possibly TRBD1 for D (5 bases). V lost 3 bases, J lost 1 base, and 10 bases lay in between. Germline CDR1 reads SNHLY; CDR2 reads FYNNEI. This CDR3 is 15 amino acids long. CDR3 region: CASSDKGKSNQPQHF. CDR3 DNA (partial): TGTGCCAGCAGTGATAAGGGGAAAAGCAATCAGCCC.

About this clone itself: The read gets to within 3 residues of the CDR3 end, and the germline J gene fills in the rest. The genes are TRBV7-9 and TRBJ2-1; possibly TRBD1 for D (6 bases). The length of the CDR3 is 14 residues. With 4 bases removed from V and 1 base from J, the gap between germline ends came to 8 bases. The germline gives CDR1 SEHNR, CDR2 FQNEAQ (reference sequence). The CDR3 loop is CASSSQGSYNEQFF. Partial CDR3 DNA: TGTGCCAGCAGCTCCCAGGGGTCCTACAATGAG.

As to this clone: A junction boundary mismatches the germline segment, possibly from a read error. Read coverage stops 3 residues before the CDR3 terminus; the germline J gene supplies the remainder. This chain links TRBV4-2 with TRBJ2-7, with 8 positions matching TRBD1. The CDR3 totals 15 residues. CDR1 LGHNA and CDR2 YNFKEQ come from the germline V gene. The sequenced part of the CDR3 DNA is TGCGCCAGCAGCCAAGAAGGGGGACAGGTCAGCGAG. It translates to CASSQEGGQVSE. The full-length CDR3 reads as CASSQEGGQVSEQYF.